The entry below describes one TCR beta chain. Its antigen remains unknown. The donors were adults (healthy and HIV-negative) with no recent acute infections or vaccinations. CD4+ cell separation produced CD45RA+ naive and CD45RA-negative memory subsets. The source of the sample is a study of shared clonotypes between healthy human individuals. About the study: In total, the donors were two women and a few men aged 18 to 49. Study outcomes and limitations: The naive CD4 repertoires of a few donors were compared, and around 5% of clonotypes were shared.

Measured with immunoSEQ multiplex PCR; TCRdb has only the in-frame clones, and not every one. The table records 950,000 to 1,300,000 clones, about 75% of them present only once. V lost 5 bases and J 4 bases, leaving 5 bases between the germline ends. Germline assignment: CDR1 MGHDK and CDR2 SYGVNS. The CDR3 covers 11 residues. The rearrangement joins TRBV25-1 to TRBJ2-5, with no clear D. The source is a man aged 18 to 30 in good health. Material for sequencing was memory CD4+ T cells sorted from blood. This sample's subset: CD45RA-negative fraction. In nucleotides, the CDR3 is TGTGCCAGCAGTCCTCGAGAGACCCAGTACTTC. The encoded protein is CASSPRETQYF.